What follows describes a single TCR beta chain. These data originate in a study of blood T cell repertoires in COVID-19. The wider study: The analysed material was cDNA or gDNA that came from T cells, B-cell-depleted T cells, or PBMCs.

Germline V lookup: CDR1 SGHRS, CDR2 YFSETQ. Trimming took 4 bases from V and 10 from J; bases not matched to a gene: 8. The CDR3 consists of 15 residues. The assay was immunoSEQ multiplex PCR, and TCRdb's table has in-frame clones only and misses some. The sample has about 37,000 clones, roughly 87% seen once; the top ten hold less than 8%. This TCR was sampled from a human donor in a cohort sampled during active COVID-19. Sequencing was performed on peripheral blood. The chain carries TRBV5-1 and TRBJ2-1, with 13 bases that match TRBD2. The CDR3 spells CASSRRTSGGGEQFF. In nucleotides, the CDR3 is TGCGCCAGCAGCCGCCGGACTAGCGGGGGAGGAGAGCAGTTCTTC. Based on the CDR3 plus reference TRBV5-1 and TRBJ2-1, the full variable domain is KAGVTQTPRYLIKTRGQQVTLSCSPISGHRSVSWYQQTPGQGLQFLFEYFSETQRNKGNFPGRFSGRQFSNSRSEMNVSTLELGDSALYLCASSRRTSGGGEQFFGPGTRLTVL.